What follows are 30 T cell receptor beta chains derived from one specimen sequenced in a study of identifying expanded T cells in peripheral blood. Sequencing used immunoSEQ multiplex PCR; TCRdb keeps in-frame clones, though not all of them. This table holds around 120,000 clones, roughly 91% found once. The sample consisted of blood. These receptors all come from a person between 18 and 69 years old in good health.

The chain recombines TRBV7-2 with TRBJ2-2; no clear D gene. The CDR3 totals 13 residues. Germline-derived CDR1 and CDR2 are SGHTA and FQGNSA. V lost 2 bases, J lost 6 bases, and 7 bases lay in between. The CDR3 region is CASSLILAGELFF. CDR3 bases: TGTGCCAGCAGCTTAATCTTGGCCGGGGAGCTGTTTTTT. Full variable domain (rest looked up from reference TRBV7-2 and TRBJ2-2): GAGVSQSPSNKVTEKGKDVELRCDPISGHTALYWYRQSLGQGLEFLIYFQGNSAPDKSGLPSDRFSAERTGGSVSTLTIQRTQQEDSAVYLCASSLILAGELFFGEGSRLTVL.

The chain links TRBV6-6 to TRBJ1-5; D ambiguous. Germline V gene sequence: CDR1 MNHNY, CDR2 SVGAGI (reference sequence). Trimming took off 5 bases at V and 3 bases at J, with 11 bases between the two ends. The CDR3 is made up of 14 amino acids. The CDR3, as DNA: TGTGCCAGCAGTCCTGGACTGCCCAATCAGCCCCAGCATTTT. This gives the protein CASSPGLPNQPQHF.

The chain employs TRBV10-3 and TRBJ2-7; D call uncertain. Germline V gene lookup returns CDR1 ENHRY and CDR2 SYGVKD. The CDR3 runs 12 residues. V was clipped by 1 base and J by 4 bases, with 5 bases between them. CDR3 sequence reads: CAISEWQYEQYF. As DNA, the CDR3 is TGTGCCATCAGTGAGTGGCAGTACGAGCAGTACTTC.

This clone was seen a few times. The gene calls are TRBV2 and TRBJ1-3; D remains unclear. V lost 1 base to trimming and J lost 0 bases, with 4 bases between them. The CDR3 has 14 residues. Looked up from germline, CDR1 is SNHLY and CDR2 is FYNNEI. The CDR3 DNA is TGTGCCAGCAGTGAAGGCAACTCTGGAAACACCATATATTTT. Translation: CASSEGNSGNTIYF.

This chain links TRBV4-2 with TRBJ2-1; possibly TRBD1 or TRBD2 for D (6 bases each). Per the germline V gene, CDR1 is LGHNA and CDR2 is YNFKEQ. Trimming cost V 0 bases and J 8 bases, with 17 bases left between them. This CDR3 has 16 residues. The CDR3 sequence is CASSQELGGGRDEQFF. In DNA form, the CDR3 reads TGTGCCAGCAGCCAAGAATTGGGGGGCGGTCGGGATGAGCAGTTCTTC.

This clone was recorded only once. This sequence joins TRBV2 and TRBJ2-2, with D perhaps being TRBD1 or TRBD2 (5 bases each). Germline V gives CDR1 SNHLY, CDR2 FYNNEI. Deletions cut 6 bases from V and 6 bases from J, with 11 bases between. The CDR3 contains 13 residues. The CDR3 nucleotides read TGTGCCAGCAGAGCCAGGGAGTCCGGGGAGCTGTTTTTT. Its translation: CASRARESGELFF.

V is TRBV5-4 and J is TRBJ2-5, with 12 bases that match TRBD2. The CDR3 sequence is 14 residues long. V gave up 3 bases and J gave up 7 bases; unmatched junction bases: 4. CDR1 is SGHNT, CDR2 YYREEE, per germline (reference sequence). The CDR3 DNA sequence: TGTGCCAGCAGCTCTTCTAGCGGGGGGGGGACCCAGTACTTC. It is translated as CASSSSSGGGTQYF.

J is TRBJ2-5 and V is TRBV5-1; D possibly corresponds to TRBD2 (6 bases). V gave up 0 bases and J gave up 2 bases, with 8 bases separating them. The germline V gene encodes CDR1 SGHRS and CDR2 YFSETQ. This CDR3 contains 14 residues. CDR3 bases: TGCGCCAGCAGCTTGGGGGGGGTGCAAGAGACCCAGTACTTC. It specifies CASSLGGVQETQYF.

The genes are TRBV30 and TRBJ2-3; 7 positions match TRBD1. The length of the CDR3 is 16 residues. Germline assignment: CDR1 GTSNPN and CDR2 SVGIG (reference sequence). With 5 bases clipped from V and 2 bases from J, the junction kept 13 bases outside the gene matches. For the CDR3, the DNA is TGTGCCTGGGAAAACTTCGGGACAGACACCACAGATACGCAGTATTTT. This sequence encodes CAWENFGTDTTDTQYF.

The chain employs TRBV15 and TRBJ1-2, with a possible D match to TRBD1 (6 bases). The CDR3 runs to 15 residues. In germline, CDR1 is LNHNV, CDR2 YYDKDF (reference sequence). The V end was cut by 0 bases, the J end by 4 bases, with 12 bases between. Here the CDR3 DNA reads TGTGCCACCAGCAGAGAGAGAGGGGGTTCCTATGGCTACACCTTC. Its translation: CATSRERGGSYGYTF.

The chain recombines TRBV5-1 with TRBJ1-1, with D uncertain. V lost 1 base and J lost 1, with 8 bases in between. Germline V CDR1 and CDR2: SGHRS, YFSETQ. This CDR3 is built from 14 residues. The CDR3: CASSLSRQNTEAFF. The CDR3 region has the DNA TGCGCCAGCAGCTTGTCGAGGCAGAACACTGAAGCTTTCTTT.

The V gene is TRBV19, the J gene TRBJ2-1; 7 bases are a match to TRBD1. The CDR3 has 13 residues. CDR1 LNHDA and CDR2 SQIVND come from the germline V gene (reference sequence). The trim removed 6 bases at V and 9 bases at J, leaving 8 bases unmatched. The CDR3 here is CASSMGTGAEQFF. In DNA form, the CDR3 reads TGTGCCAGTAGCATGGGAACAGGGGCTGAGCAGTTCTTC.

V is TRBV11-3 and J is TRBJ2-2, with D possibly called TRBD1 or TRBD2 (6 bases each). Germline CDR1 reads SGHNT; CDR2 reads YENEEA. The CDR3 is 14 amino acids. V lost 1 base and J 4 bases, leaving 7 bases between the germline ends. Here the CDR3 reads CASSLGGATGELFF. In DNA form, the CDR3 reads TGTGCCAGCAGCTTAGGGGGGGCCACCGGGGAGCTGTTTTTT.

As concerns this clone: The sample has other DNA sequences that encode this CDR3 too. V and J are TRBV4-3 and TRBJ2-3; D is uncertain. The CDR3 totals 16 residues. Germline CDR1 and CDR2: LGHNA and YSLEER. Trimming pared 0 bases from V and 2 bases from J, leaving 12 bases between. CDR3 sequence reads: CASSQDRVRATDTQYF. The DNA of the CDR3 is TGCGCCAGCAGCCAAGATCGGGTACGGGCCACAGATACGCAGTATTTT.

This sequence joins TRBV9 and TRBJ2-1, with 9 bases aligning to TRBD2. Per the germline V gene, CDR1 is SGDLS and CDR2 is YYNGEE. Losses at the gene ends were 3 bases for V and 4 bases for J; bases not matched to a gene: 8. This CDR3 has 16 amino acids. The DNA for the CDR3 is TGTGCCAGCAGCGGGCGCGGGGGGGCGGCTTACAATGAGCAGTTCTTC. Encoded protein: CASSGRGGAAYNEQFF.

The chain recombines TRBV18 with TRBJ2-5, with D perhaps given as TRBD1 or TRBD2 (6 bases each). The V gene lost 3 bases and the J gene lost 6 bases, with 17 bases spanning the gap. Per germline, CDR1 KGHSH and CDR2 LQKENI. There are 15 residues in the CDR3. CDR3: CASSPILEGVQTQYF. Here the CDR3 DNA reads TGTGCCAGCTCACCCATATTGGAGGGGGTACAGACCCAGTACTTC.

This chain joins TRBV7-2 and TRBJ1-1, with D uncertain. CDR3 size: 13 residues. V lost 5 bases and J lost 1, with 8 bases in between. Germline V gives CDR1 SGHTA, CDR2 FQGNSA. CDR3 sequence reads: CASSPHSNTEAFF. CDR3 DNA: TGTGCCAGCAGCCCGCACTCGAACACTGAAGCTTTCTTT.

The table lists this clone with a count of one. The V call is TRBV2, the J call TRBJ2-5, with D maybe TRBD2 (7 bases). Trimming pared 7 bases from V and 5 bases from J, leaving 14 bases between. Per the germline V gene, CDR1 is SNHLY and CDR2 is FYNNEI. The CDR3 is 13 residues long. This chain's CDR3 is CASKSRGAETQYF. The CDR3, as DNA: TGTGCCAGCAAGAGTCGGGGGGCCGAGACCCAGTACTTC.

This chain uses TRBV9 with TRBJ2-3, with 9 nucleotides matching TRBD2. The V gene end was trimmed by 0 bases and the J gene end by 2 bases; junction bases not matched to a gene: 1. The germline CDR1 and CDR2 sequences are SGDLS and YYNGEE. The CDR3 contains 15 residues. CDR3 sequence: CASSVGLAATDTQYF. CDR3 DNA: TGTGCCAGCAGCGTAGGACTAGCGGCCACAGATACGCAGTATTTT. Supplemented by reference TRBV9 and TRBJ2-3, the full variable domain reads DSGVTQTPKHLITATGQRVTLRCSPRSGDLSVYWYQQSLDQGLQFLIQYYNGEERAKGNILERFSAQQFPDLHSELNLSSLELGDSALYFCASSVGLAATDTQYFGPGTRLTVL.

J is TRBJ2-2 and V is TRBV6-4; 11 bases agree with TRBD1. The germline gives CDR1 MRHNA, CDR2 SNTAGT. Trimming cost V 3 bases and J 4 bases; bases outside gene matches: 4. CDR3 size: 16 residues. The CDR3 coding sequence is TGTGCCAGCAGTGATACCGGGACAGGGGGCACCGGGGAGCTGTTTTTT. Its protein product is CASSDTGTGGTGELFF.

The chain employs TRBV7-9 and TRBJ1-5; no clear D. The germline gives CDR1 SEHNR, CDR2 FQNEAQ (reference sequence). The CDR3 extends over 12 amino acids. Trimming left V 3 bases short and J 6 bases short, with 6 bases between. CDR3 amino acids: CASSFLGQPQHF. CDR3 nucleotides: TGTGCCAGCAGCTTTTTGGGTCAGCCCCAGCATTTT.

The gene calls are TRBV6-5 and TRBJ2-7; D not resolved. V lost 4 bases and J 10 bases, leaving 14 bases between the germline ends. This CDR3 has 12 amino acids. From germline, CDR1 is MNHEY and CDR2 SVGAGI. In DNA, the CDR3 is TGTGCCAGCAGTTTAACCGAAGGACGTCAGTACTTC. Residues: CASSLTEGRQYF.

In its sample, this clone ranks as medium-sized. The chain carries TRBV25-1 and TRBJ2-2; 8 positions agree with TRBD2. From germline, CDR1 is MGHDK and CDR2 SYGVNS. The CDR3 runs to 14 residues. V lost 5 bases and J lost 3; bases outside the gene matches: 2. CDR3: CASSRGGDTGELFF. CDR3 nucleotide sequence: TGTGCCAGCAGTCGGGGGGGCGACACCGGGGAGCTGTTTTTT.

The chain uses TRBV4-1 and TRBJ1-2; TRBD1 aligns across 7 bases. The V gene's germline CDR1 is MGHRA and CDR2 YSYEKL. V gave up 0 bases and J gave up 5 bases; unmatched junction bases: 6. This CDR3 has 15 amino acids. The CDR3 here is CASSQDRYRGYGYTF. The CDR3 coding sequence is TGCGCCAGCAGCCAAGATAGGTACAGGGGTTATGGCTACACCTTC.

This clone was found once. The chain recombines TRBV7-2 with TRBJ2-7; D is unresolved. The CDR3 spans 13 residues. V shed 4 bases and J shed 3 bases, with 10 bases lying between them. Germline V lookup: CDR1 SGHTA, CDR2 FQGNSA. The CDR3 sequence is CASSSFRLYEQYF. The CDR3 DNA is TGTGCCAGCAGCTCCTTTCGGCTCTACGAGCAGTACTTC.

J is TRBJ2-3 and V is TRBV10-3; D possibly corresponds to TRBD2 (7 bases). The CDR3 length is 16 residues. The ends were cut back, 4 bases at V and 3 bases at J, with 17 bases in the middle. The germline gives CDR1 ENHRY, CDR2 SYGVKD. The CDR3 loop reads CAISGAGDGGTDTQYF. CDR3 bases: TGTGCCATCAGTGGGGCAGGGGACGGGGGGACAGATACGCAGTATTTT.

The chain joins TRBV10-1 to TRBJ2-2; D gene ambiguous. This CDR3 region has 13 residues. Germline V gene lookup returns CDR1 WNHNN and CDR2 SYGVQD (reference sequence). V was cut by 7 bases and J by 1 base, with 7 bases left in between. The CDR3 sequence is CASMGKNTGELFF. In DNA, the CDR3 is TGCGCCAGCATGGGGAAGAACACCGGGGAGCTGTTTTTT.

This clone has a single count. The rearrangement uses TRBV27 and TRBJ2-1; tentatively, D is TRBD2 (6 bases). This CDR3 comprises 15 residues. V was clipped by 1 base and J by 6 bases, with 13 bases between them. The V gene's germline CDR1 is MNHEY and CDR2 SMNVEV (reference sequence). Written as DNA, the CDR3 is TGTGCCAGCAGTTTATTGGGAGGTGGTGGCAATGAGCAGTTCTTC. Translation gives CASSLLGGGGNEQFF.

The chain uses TRBV28 and TRBJ2-7, with D possibly TRBD2 on 5 matching bases. The CDR3 contains 11 residues. Germline-derived CDR1 and CDR2 are MDHEN and SYDVKM. The V end lost 3 bases, the J end lost 7 bases, and 7 bases lay between the germline ends. The CDR3, as DNA: TGTGCCAGCAGTTTTCCGGGGGAGCAGTACTTC. It specifies CASSFPGEQYF.

The table lists this clone with a count of one. The CDR3 protein is CASSLELGTGELFF. In DNA, the CDR3 is TGTGCCAGCAGCTTAGAACTGGGGACCGGGGAGCTGTTTTTT. The chain links TRBV7-2 to TRBJ2-2, with D unclear. V gave up 1 base and J gave up 5 bases, with 8 bases separating them. Germline values: CDR1 SGHTA, CDR2 FQGNSA. This CDR3 comprises 14 residues.